This TCR beta chain was obtained from a study of metastatic and nonmetastatic thyroid tumors. About the study: Repertoires were compared across blood and tumor or nodule tissue from malignant and benign thyroid patients. Findings and caveats of the study: Significantly greater TCR beta diversity was reportedly found in malignant thyroid tumors than in benign nodules (in blood and tumor).

Germline V gene sequence: CDR1 SGHVS, CDR2 FNYEAQ. The CDR3 has 13 residues. The V and J ends lost 1 base and 5 bases respectively, with 6 bases between them. Study processing details: For papillary thyroid cancer, a distant-metastasis classifier was constructed from CDR3 differences observed across clinicopathological groups. TCRdb re-clonotyped the PCR reads via MiXCR. For this entry, the V and J calls and clone size follow TCRdb and not the study's own pipeline. Here the sample spans 70,000 or so clones, 13% to 15% being singletons. Thyroid surgery had not been preceded by any treatment in any patient. This clone was recorded at least ten times. Its antigen is currently unknown.

The chain joins TRBV7-6 to TRBJ1-5; D unresolved. The sample was blood. The TCR was taken from a male donor with papillary thyroid cancer or a benign thyroid nodule (not recorded which). Some clones in this sample may be carry-over from other donors' samples. The CDR3 DNA is TGTGCCAGCAGCTTAGGAACCGATCAGCCCCAGCATTTT. Translation gives CASSLGTDQPQHF.